A single sample is the source of the 8 T cell receptor beta chains below, sequenced in a study of T cells in Graves' hyperthyroidism and ophthalmopathy. Using RNA transcripts as the source, TCR beta CDR3 regions were amplified. The TCR CDR3 first-round RT-PCR relied on the HTBI primer set. TCRdb passed the multiplex PCR reads through MiXCR, listing each CDR3 protein once. The sample gives over 450,000 distinct CDR3 sequences, approximately 15% of which show up once; less than 20% is in the top ten. Sequencing was carried out using blood. These receptors originate from a woman aged 18-29 years with Graves' hyperthyroidism.

This clonotype appeared a few times. CDR3 bases: TGCGCCAGCAGCTCCCCTCCGGTTGCGGGGTACACAGATACGCAGTATTTT. Its translation is CASSSPPVAGYTDTQYF. V and J are TRBV5-1 and TRBJ2-3; tentatively, D is TRBD2 (6 bases). This CDR3 spans 17 amino acids. The germline V and J ends were trimmed by 3 bases and 2 bases, with 19 bases remaining between them. Germline CDR1 reads SGHRS; CDR2 reads YFSETQ.

Note on this clonotype: This sequence may be a read error, since a much larger clone differs from it by one base. The gene calls are TRBV3-1 and TRBJ2-1, with D maybe TRBD2 (6 bases). The CDR3 is made up of 17 amino acids. Germline V CDR1 and CDR2: LGHDT, YNNKEL (reference sequence). This CDR3 is CGSSHPGGLSSYNEQFF. DNA of the CDR3: TGTGGCAGCAGCCATCCCGGGGGACTTAGCTCCTACAATGAGCAGTTCTTC.

In this sample, this clonotype turned up many times. This sequence joins TRBV19 and TRBJ1-6; possible D gene TRBD1, 5 bases. This CDR3 contains 14 residues. The germline V gene encodes CDR1 LNHDA and CDR2 SQIVND (reference sequence). The V and J ends lost 3 bases and 6 bases respectively, with 9 bases between them. The CDR3 nucleotides are TGTGCCAGTAGTATTTACGGGACTAATTCACCCCTCCACTTT. Translating gives CASSIYGTNSPLHF.

V gene TRBV5-6 combines with J gene TRBJ2-1; 7 nucleotides line up with TRBD2. V was clipped by 0 bases and J by 7 bases; unmatched bases: 7. This CDR3 comprises 15 residues. Germline CDR1 reads SGHDT; CDR2 reads YYEEEE. CDR3 loop: CASSLEAGAGNEQFF. The CDR3 bases are TGTGCCAGCAGCTTGGAGGCGGGAGCGGGAAATGAGCAGTTCTTC.

This clonotype was counted many times. This chain links TRBV19 with TRBJ1-2; maybe TRBD1 (5 bases). The CDR3 extends over 16 amino acids. Trimming left V 2 bases short and J 4 bases short, with 17 bases between. The V gene's germline CDR1 is LNHDA and CDR2 SQIVND (reference sequence). The DNA of the CDR3 is TGTGCCAGTAGTATAACGCCGAACGGGGACCTCTATGGCTACACCTTC. Translated: CASSITPNGDLYGYTF.

In this sample, this clonotype turned up a few times. The chain is built from TRBV6-6 and TRBJ2-1; TRBD2 agrees at 9 bases. With V trimmed by 1 base and J by 9 bases, 7 bases remained unmatched. Per the germline V gene, CDR1 is MNHNY and CDR2 is SVGAGI (reference sequence). This CDR3 is 15 amino acids long. CDR3 bases: TGTGCCAGCAGTTACTACGGGACTAGCAACACTGAGCAGTTCTTC. It is translated as CASSYYGTSNTEQFF.

The chain has TRBV20-1 and TRBJ1-1; D remains unclear. V was trimmed by 6 bases and J by 5 bases, leaving 13 bases between them. Germline V gives CDR1 DFQATT, CDR2 SNEGSKA (reference sequence). The CDR3 consists of 12 residues. The CDR3 here is CSAAQTGTEAFF. The CDR3 region has the DNA TGCAGTGCGGCGCAAACGGGTACTGAAGCTTTCTTT.

This chain joins TRBV6-1 and TRBJ1-5, with a tentative D call TRBD1 (6 bases). The V end was cut by 2 bases, the J end by 10 bases, with 15 bases between. From germline, CDR1 is MNHNS and CDR2 SASEGT. The CDR3 has 14 amino acids. CDR3 loop: CASSEWGQRFPQHF. The CDR3, as DNA: TGTGCCAGCAGTGAATGGGGACAACGCTTCCCCCAGCATTTT.